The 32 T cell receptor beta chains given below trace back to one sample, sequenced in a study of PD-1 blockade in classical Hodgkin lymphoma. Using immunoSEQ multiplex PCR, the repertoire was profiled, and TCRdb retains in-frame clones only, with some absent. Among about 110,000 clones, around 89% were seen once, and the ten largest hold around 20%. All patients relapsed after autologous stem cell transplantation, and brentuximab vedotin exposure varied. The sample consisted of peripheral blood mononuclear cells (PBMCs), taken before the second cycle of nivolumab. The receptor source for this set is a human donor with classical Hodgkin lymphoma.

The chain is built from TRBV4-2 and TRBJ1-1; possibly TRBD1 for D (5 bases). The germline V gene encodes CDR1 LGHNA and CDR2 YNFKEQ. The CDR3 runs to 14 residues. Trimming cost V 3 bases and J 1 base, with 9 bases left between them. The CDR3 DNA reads TGTGCCAGCAGCCAGGAGCAGGGGAACACTGAAGCTTTCTTT. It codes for CASSQEQGNTEAFF.

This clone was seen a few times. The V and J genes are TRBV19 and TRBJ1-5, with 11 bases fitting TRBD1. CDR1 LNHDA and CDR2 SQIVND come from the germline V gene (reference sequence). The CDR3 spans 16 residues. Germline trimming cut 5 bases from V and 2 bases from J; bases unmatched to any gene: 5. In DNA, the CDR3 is TGTGCCAGTAGTGCGTGGACAGGGGGCGGCAATCAGCCCCAGCATTTT. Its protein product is CASSAWTGGGNQPQHF.

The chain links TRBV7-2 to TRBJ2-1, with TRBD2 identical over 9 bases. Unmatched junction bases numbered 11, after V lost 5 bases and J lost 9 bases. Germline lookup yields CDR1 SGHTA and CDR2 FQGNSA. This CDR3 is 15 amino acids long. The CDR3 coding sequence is TGTGCCAGCAGCCAAAGAAGCGGGAGGTTCAGTGAGCAGTTCTTC. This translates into CASSQRSGRFSEQFF.

The CDR3 spells CASSSTLAGAPGTEAFF. CDR3 coding DNA: TGTGCCAGCAGCTCTACCCTTGCCGGGGCCCCGGGCACTGAAGCTTTCTTT. The J gene is TRBJ1-1, the V gene TRBV7-9; D might be TRBD1 (5 bases). This CDR3 contains 17 residues. Germline CDR1 is SEHNR and CDR2 is FQNEAQ (reference sequence). The ends were cut back, 4 bases at V and 4 bases at J, with 22 bases in the middle. Combining the CDR3 with reference TRBV7-9 and TRBJ1-1 gives the whole variable domain DTGVSQNPRHKITKRGQNVTFRCDPISEHNRLYWYRQTLGQGPEFLTYFQNEAQLEKSRLLSDRFSAERPKGSFSTLEIQRTEQGDSAMYLCASSSTLAGAPGTEAFFGQGTRLTVV.

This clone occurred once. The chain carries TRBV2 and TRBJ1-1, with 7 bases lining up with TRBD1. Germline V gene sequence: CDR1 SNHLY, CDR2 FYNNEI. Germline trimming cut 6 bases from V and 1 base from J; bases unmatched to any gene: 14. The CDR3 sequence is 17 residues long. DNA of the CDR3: TGTGCCAGCAGAAAAGTGATATTTGGGACAGAGAACACTGAAGCTTTCTTT. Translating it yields CASRKVIFGTENTEAFF.

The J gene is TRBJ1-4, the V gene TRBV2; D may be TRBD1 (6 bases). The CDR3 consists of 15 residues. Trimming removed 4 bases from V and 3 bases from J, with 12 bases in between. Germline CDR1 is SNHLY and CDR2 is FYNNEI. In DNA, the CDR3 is TGTGCCAGCAGTGGGCAGGGGATTGCTAATGAAAAACTGTTTTTT. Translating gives CASSGQGIANEKLFF.

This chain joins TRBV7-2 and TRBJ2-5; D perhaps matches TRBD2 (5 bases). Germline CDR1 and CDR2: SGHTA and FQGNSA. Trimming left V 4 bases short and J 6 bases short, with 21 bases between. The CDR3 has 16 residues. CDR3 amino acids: CASSSKGPATKQTQYF. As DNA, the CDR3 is TGTGCCAGCAGCTCCAAAGGGCCAGCGACTAAGCAGACCCAGTACTTC.

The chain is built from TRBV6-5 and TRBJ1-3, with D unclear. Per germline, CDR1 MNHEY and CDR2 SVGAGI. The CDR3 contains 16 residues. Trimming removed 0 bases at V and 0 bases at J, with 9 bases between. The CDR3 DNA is TGTGCCAGCAGTTACTCCCCTTACATCTCTGGAAACACCATATATTTT. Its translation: CASSYSPYISGNTIYF.

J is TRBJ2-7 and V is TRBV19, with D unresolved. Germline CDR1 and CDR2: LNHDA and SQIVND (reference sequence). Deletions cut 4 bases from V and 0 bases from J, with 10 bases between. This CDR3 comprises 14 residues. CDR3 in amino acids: CASSTGSGSYEQYF. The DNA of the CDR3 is TGTGCCAGTAGTACAGGATCGGGCTCCTACGAGCAGTACTTC.

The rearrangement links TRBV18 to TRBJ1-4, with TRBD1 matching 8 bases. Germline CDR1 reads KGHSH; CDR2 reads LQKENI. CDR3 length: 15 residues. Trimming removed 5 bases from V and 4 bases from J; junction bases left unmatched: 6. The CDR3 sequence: CASSSTGGLNEKLFF. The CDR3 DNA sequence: TGTGCCAGCTCAAGCACAGGGGGTCTTAATGAAAAACTGTTTTTT.

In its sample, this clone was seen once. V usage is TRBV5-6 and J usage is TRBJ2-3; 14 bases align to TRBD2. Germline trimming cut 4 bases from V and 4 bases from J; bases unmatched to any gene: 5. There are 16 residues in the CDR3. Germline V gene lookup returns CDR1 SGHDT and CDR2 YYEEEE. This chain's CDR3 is CASSQGTSGRSDTQYF. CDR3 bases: TGTGCCAGCAGCCAGGGGACTAGCGGGAGATCAGATACGCAGTATTTT. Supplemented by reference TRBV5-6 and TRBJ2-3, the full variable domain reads DAGVTQSPTHLIKTRGQQVTLRCSPKSGHDTVSWYQQALGQGPQFIFQYYEEEERQRGNFPDRFSGHQFPNYSSELNVNALLLGDSALYLCASSQGTSGRSDTQYFGPGTRLTVL.

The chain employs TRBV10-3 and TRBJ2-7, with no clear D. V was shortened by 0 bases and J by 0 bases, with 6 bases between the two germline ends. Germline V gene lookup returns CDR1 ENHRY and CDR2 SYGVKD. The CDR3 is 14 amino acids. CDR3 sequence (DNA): TGTGCCATCAGTGAGTCAGGCGGCTCCTACGAGCAGTACTTC. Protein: CAISESGGSYEQYF.

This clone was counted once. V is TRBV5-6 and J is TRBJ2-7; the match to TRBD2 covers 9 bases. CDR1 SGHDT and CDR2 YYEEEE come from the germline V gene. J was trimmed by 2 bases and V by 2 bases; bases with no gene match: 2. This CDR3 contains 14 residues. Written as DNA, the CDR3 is TGTGCCAGCAGCTTAGCGGGAGGCCCCTACGAGCAGTACTTC. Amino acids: CASSLAGGPYEQYF.

CDR3 DNA: TGTGCCAGCACACAACAAAGGATCAGCCGAGTCCCCAATGAGCAGTTCTTC. It codes for CASTQQRISRVPNEQFF. The chain recombines TRBV2 with TRBJ2-1; no clear D gene. Between the trimmed V and J ends, which lost 7 bases and 6 bases, there was a span of 25 bases. Germline values: CDR1 SNHLY, CDR2 FYNNEI. The CDR3 is 17 residues long.

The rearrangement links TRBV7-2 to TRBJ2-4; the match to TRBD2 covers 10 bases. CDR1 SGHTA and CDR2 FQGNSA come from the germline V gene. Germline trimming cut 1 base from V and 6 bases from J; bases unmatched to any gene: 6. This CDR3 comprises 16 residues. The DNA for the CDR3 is TGTGCCAGCAGCTTAGTGGCTAGCGGGAGAATAAACATTCAGTACTTC. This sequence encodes CASSLVASGRINIQYF.

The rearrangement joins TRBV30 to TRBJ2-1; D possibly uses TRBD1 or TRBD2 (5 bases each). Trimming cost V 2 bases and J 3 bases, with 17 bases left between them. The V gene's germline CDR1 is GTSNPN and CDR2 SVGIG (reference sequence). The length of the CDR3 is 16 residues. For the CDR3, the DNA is TGTGCCTGGAGTATTTCCTCGAGCGGACACTACAATGAGCAGTTCTTC. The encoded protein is CAWSISSSGHYNEQFF.

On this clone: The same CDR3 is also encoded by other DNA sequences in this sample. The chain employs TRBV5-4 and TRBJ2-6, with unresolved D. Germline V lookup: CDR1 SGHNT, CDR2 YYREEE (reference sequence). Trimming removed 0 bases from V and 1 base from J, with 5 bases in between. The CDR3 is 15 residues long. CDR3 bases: TGTGCCAGCAGCTTGGTAGGGTCTGGGGCCAACGTCCTGACTTTC. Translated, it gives CASSLVGSGANVLTF.

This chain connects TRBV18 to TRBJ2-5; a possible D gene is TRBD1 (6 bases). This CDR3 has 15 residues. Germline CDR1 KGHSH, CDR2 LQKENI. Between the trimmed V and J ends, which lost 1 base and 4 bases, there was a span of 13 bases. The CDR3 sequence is CASSPLPGVGETQYF. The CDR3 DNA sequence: TGTGCCAGCTCACCACTACCAGGGGTTGGAGAGACCCAGTACTTC.

The CDR3, as DNA: TGCGCCAGCAGCTTGGGGCCAGATCAAGAGACCCAGTACTTC. This sequence encodes CASSLGPDQETQYF. This rearrangement joins TRBV5-1 to TRBJ2-5; D is uncertain. Germline-derived CDR1 and CDR2 are SGHRS and YFSETQ. Trimming shortened V by 0 bases and J by 2 bases, and 8 bases separated the two germline ends. This CDR3 comprises 14 residues.

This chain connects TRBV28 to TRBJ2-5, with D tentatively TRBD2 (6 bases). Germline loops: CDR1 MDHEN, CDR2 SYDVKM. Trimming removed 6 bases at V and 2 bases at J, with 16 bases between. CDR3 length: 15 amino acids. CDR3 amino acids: CASSLAAGPQETQYF. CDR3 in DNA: TGTGCCAGCAGCCTTGCGGCGGGGCCACAAGAGACCCAGTACTTC.

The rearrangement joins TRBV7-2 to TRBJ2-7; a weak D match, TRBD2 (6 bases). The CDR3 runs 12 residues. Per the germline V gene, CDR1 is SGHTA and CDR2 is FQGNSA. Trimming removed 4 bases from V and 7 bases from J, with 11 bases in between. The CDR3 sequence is CASSWASEEQYF. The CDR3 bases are TGTGCCAGCAGCTGGGCTAGCGAGGAGCAGTACTTC.

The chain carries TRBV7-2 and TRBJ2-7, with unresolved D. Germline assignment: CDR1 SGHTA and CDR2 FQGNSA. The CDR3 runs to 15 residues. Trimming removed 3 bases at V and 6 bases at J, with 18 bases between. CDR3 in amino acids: CASSFMAQYQSEQYF. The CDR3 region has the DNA TGTGCCAGCAGCTTTATGGCCCAATACCAAAGCGAGCAGTACTTC.

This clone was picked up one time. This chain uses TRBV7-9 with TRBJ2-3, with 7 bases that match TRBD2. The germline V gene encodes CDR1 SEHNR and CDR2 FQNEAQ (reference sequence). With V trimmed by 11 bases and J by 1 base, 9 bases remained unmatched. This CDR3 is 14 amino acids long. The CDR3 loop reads CAYPGLAGTDTQYF. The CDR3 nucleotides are TGTGCCTACCCTGGGCTAGCGGGCACAGATACGCAGTATTTT.

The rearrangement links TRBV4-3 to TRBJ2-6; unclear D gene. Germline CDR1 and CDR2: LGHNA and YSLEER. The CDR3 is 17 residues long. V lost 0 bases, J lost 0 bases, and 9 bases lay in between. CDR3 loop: CASSQDPDASGANVLTF. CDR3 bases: TGCGCCAGCAGCCAAGATCCGGACGCCTCTGGGGCCAACGTCCTGACTTTC.

Here the CDR3 DNA reads TGTGCCAGCAGTACCTCCGGGAGGTACACCGGGGAGCTGTTTTTT. This gives the protein CASSTSGRYTGELFF. J is TRBJ2-2 and V is TRBV6-5; 7 nucleotides line up with TRBD2. The CDR3 extends over 15 amino acids. CDR1 and CDR2 from the germline V gene are MNHEY and SVGAGI. After removal of 5 bases from V and 3 bases from J, the junction contained 6 bases not matched to a gene.

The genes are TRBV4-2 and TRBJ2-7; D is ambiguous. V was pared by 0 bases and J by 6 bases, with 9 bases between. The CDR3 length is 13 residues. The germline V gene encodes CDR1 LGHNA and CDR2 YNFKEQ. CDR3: CASSQDTPGEQYF. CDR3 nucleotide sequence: TGTGCCAGCAGCCAAGACACCCCGGGCGAGCAGTACTTC.

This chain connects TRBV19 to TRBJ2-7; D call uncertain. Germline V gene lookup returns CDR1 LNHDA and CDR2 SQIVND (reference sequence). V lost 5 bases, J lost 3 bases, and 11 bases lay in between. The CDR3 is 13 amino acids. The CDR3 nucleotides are TGTGCCAGTAGTTTTCGCGAACACTACGAGCAGTACTTC. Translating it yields CASSFREHYEQYF.

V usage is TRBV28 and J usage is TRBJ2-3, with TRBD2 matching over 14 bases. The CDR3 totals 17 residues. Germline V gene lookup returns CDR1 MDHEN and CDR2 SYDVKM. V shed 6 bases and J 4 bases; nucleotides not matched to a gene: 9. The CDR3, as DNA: TGTGCCAGCAGACCCGGGACTAGCGGGAGAGAAGCAGATACGCAGTATTTT. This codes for CASRPGTSGREADTQYF.

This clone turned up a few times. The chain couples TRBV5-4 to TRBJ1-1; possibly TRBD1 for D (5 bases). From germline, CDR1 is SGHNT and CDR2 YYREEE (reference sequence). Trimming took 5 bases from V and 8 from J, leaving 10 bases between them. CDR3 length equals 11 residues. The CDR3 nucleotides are TGTGCCAGCAGTGGGGCGGCCGAAGCTTTCTTT. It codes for CASSGAAEAFF.

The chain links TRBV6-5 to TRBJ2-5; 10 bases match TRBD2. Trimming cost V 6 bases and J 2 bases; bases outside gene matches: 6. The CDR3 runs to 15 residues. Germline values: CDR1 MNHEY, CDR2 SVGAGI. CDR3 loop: CASSPGTSAQETQYF. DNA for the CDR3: TGTGCCAGCAGCCCCGGGACTAGCGCACAAGAGACCCAGTACTTC.

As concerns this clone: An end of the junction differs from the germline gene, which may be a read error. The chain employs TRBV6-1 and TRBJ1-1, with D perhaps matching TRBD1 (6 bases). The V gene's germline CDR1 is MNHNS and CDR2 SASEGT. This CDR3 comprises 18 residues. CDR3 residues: CASREVDSQTRPNTEAFF. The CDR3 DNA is TGTGCCAGCAGAGAAGTGGACAGCCAAACCCGACCGAACACTGAAGCTTTCTTT.

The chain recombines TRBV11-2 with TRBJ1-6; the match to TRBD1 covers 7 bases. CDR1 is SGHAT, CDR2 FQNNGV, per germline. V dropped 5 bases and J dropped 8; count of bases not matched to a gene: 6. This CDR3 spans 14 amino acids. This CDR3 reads CASSPSTGYSPLHF. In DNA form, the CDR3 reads TGTGCCAGCAGCCCCTCGACAGGGTATTCACCCCTCCACTTT.